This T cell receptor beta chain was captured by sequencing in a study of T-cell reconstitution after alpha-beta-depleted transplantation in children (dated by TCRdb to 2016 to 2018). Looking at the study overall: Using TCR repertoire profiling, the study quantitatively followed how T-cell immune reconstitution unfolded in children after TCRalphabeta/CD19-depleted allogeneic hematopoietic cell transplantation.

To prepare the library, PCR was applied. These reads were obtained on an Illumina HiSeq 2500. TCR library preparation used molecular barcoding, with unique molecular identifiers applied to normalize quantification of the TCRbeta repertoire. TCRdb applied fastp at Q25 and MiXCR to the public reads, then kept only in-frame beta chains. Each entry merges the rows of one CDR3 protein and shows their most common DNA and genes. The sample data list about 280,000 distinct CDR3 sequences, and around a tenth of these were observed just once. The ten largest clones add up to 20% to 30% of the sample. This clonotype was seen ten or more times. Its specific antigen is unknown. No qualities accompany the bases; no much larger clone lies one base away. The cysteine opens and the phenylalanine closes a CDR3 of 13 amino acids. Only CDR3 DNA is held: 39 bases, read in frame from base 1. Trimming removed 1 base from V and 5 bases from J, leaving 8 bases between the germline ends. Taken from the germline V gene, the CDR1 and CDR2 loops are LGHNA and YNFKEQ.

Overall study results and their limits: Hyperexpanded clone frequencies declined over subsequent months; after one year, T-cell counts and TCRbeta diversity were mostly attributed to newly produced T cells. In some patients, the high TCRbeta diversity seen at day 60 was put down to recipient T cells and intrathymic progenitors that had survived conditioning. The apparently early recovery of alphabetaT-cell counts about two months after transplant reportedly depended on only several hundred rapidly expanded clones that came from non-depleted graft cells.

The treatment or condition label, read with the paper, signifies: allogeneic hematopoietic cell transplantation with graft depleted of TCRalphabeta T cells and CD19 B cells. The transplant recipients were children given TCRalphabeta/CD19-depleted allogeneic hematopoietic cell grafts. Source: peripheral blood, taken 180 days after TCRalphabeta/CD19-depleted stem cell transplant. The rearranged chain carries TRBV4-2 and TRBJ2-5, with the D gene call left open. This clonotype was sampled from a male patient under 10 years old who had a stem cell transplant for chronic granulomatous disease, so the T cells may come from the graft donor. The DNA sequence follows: TGTGCCAGCAGCCAAGGATCAGCGGAGACCCAGTACTTC. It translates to CASSQGSAETQYF.